This T cell receptor beta chain came from a study of T cells after yellow fever vaccination. Background on the study: Fractions low in cell number were prepared with SMART-Seq v4 Ultra Low Input. Study-level points and caveats: Booster samples showed a return of most primary-vaccination clones (under 97% CD4, around 88% CD8).

In TCRdb, the 5' RACE reads were re-called with MiXCR into one record per CDR3 protein. Among 450,000 to 600,000 distinct CDR3 sequences, around a sixth were seen once, and the ten largest hold 17%. This clonotype has at least ten counts. Its antigen is not known. This clonotype was sampled from a man aged 18 to 30 who received the YFV17D yellow fever vaccine. Sequencing was performed on PBMCs, taken 4 to 6 days after the first yellow fever vaccination.

This CDR3 is CASSQATNEKLFF. CDR3 coding DNA: TGTGCCAGCAGCCAAGCAACTAATGAAAAACTGTTTTTT. The chain carries TRBV4-2 and TRBJ1-4; D gene unclear. Germline V gene data show CDR1 as LGHNA and CDR2 as YNFKEQ. This CDR3 has 13 amino acids. The V end lost 1 base, the J end lost 0 bases, and 0 bases lay between the germline ends.